Sequencing of this TCR beta chain was carried out in a study of blood T cell repertoires in COVID-19. Assay used: immunoSEQ multiplex PCR; TCRdb lists only in-frame clones, some missing. The sample has some 250,000 clones; around nine tenths are singletons. The length of the CDR3 is 14 residues. The V end was cut by 7 bases, the J end by 5 bases, with 18 bases between. Germline V gene lookup returns CDR1 WSHSY and CDR2 SAAADI. This chain links TRBV10-2 with TRBJ2-7; tentative D call: TRBD1 (6 bases). The sequenced material came from PBMCs or T cells enriched from blood (not recorded which). This receptor was identified in a man aged 35 to 55 who had recovered from COVID-19. The CDR3 DNA follows: TGCGCCAGCATCGGGGACATCGTCCACGACGAGCAGTACTTC. This translates into CASIGDIVHDEQYF.